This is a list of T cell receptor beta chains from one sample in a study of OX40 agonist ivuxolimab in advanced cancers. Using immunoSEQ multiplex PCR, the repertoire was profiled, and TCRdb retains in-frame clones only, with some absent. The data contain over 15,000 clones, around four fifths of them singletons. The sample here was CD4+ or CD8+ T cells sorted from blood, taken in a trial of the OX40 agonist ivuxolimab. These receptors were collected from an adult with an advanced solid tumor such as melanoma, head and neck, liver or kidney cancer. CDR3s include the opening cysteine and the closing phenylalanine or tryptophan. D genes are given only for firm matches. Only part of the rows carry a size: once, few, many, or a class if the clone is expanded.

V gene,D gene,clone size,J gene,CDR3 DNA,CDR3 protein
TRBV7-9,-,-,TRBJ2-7,TGTGCCAGCAGCCCCCCATCAAAGCAGCCCTACGAGCAGTACTTC,CASSPPSKQPYEQYF
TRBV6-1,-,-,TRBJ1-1,TGTGCCAGCAGTGAATCGGGGGTCTCCAACACTGAAGCTTTCTTT,CASSESGVSNTEAFF
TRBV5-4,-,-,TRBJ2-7,TGTGCCAGCAGCTTGAGAGCGGGCCAACACGAGCAGTACTTC,CASSLRAGQHEQYF
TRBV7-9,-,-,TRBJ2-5,TGTGCCAGCAGACATACCGAGGCAGGCCAAGAGACCCAGTACTTC,CASRHTEAGQETQYF
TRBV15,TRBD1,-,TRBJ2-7,TGTGCCACCAGCAGAGATGTCGGGACAGTGTACGAGCAGTACTTC,CATSRDVGTVYEQYF
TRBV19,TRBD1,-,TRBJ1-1,TGTGCCAGTAGTATCCAATTCCCGACAGGGGCCAACACTGAAGCTTTCTTT,CASSIQFPTGANTEAFF
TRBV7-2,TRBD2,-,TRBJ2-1,TGTGCCAGCAGCCCTAGCAGGACTAGCGGAAATGAGCAGTTCTTC,CASSPSRTSGNEQFF
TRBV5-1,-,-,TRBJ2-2,TGCGCCAGCAAGCTTGGCGACTCGAACACCGGGGAGCTGTTTTTT,CASKLGDSNTGELFF
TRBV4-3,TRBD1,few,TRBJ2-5,TGCGCCAGCAGCCAGGATCCGGGACAGGAAGAGACCCAGTACTTC,CASSQDPGQEETQYF
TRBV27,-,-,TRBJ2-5,TGTGCCAGCGAGAATCGCGGCGGGACCCAGTACTTC,CASENRGGTQYF
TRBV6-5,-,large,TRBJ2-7,TGTGCCAGCAGTTACTCCGCGGCGCCCTACGAGCAGTACTTC,CASSYSAAPYEQYF
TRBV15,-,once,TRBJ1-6,TGTGCCACCAGCAGAGAAAAGGCCAGTCATTCACCCCTCCACTTT,CATSREKASHSPLHF
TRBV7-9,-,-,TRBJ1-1,TGTGCCAGCAGCTTAGACGGGTGGGGGGGAGAAGCTTTCTTT,CASSLDGWGGEAFF
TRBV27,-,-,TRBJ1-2,TGTGCCAGCAGTTTTGGTCCTTATAACTATGGCTACACCTTC,CASSFGPYNYGYTF
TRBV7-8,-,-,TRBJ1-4,TGTGCCAGCAGCTTACCATCACAGCCTTCAAATGAAAAACTGTTTTTT,CASSLPSQPSNEKLFF